The 10 T cell receptor beta chains below all came from one sample that was sequenced in a study of T-cell memory formation after mild COVID-19 (dated by TCRdb to about 2021). Receptors were amplified or captured by 5' RACE. Instrument on record: Illumina NovaSeq 6000. Clones were called with MiXCR by TCRdb after fastp trimmed the public reads at Q25, and only in-frame beta chains were retained. Every CDR3 protein is listed once, alongside the most common genes and DNA of its rows. Here the sample has hundreds of thousands of distinct CDR3 sequences; roughly a sixth occur a single time. The top ten constitute 8.1% of the sample. Sequencing used PBMCs or a T cell subset sorted from them (not recorded which). Receptor source: an adult woman who had mild COVID-19 (a few samples of this study predate the infection). The sample titles of this study are shuffled in the database, so cell type and time point are left out; the donor was told from shared clones.

This chain joins TRBV7-6 and TRBJ1-2, with 7 bases aligning to TRBD1. The CDR3 extends over 16 amino acids. Unmatched junction bases numbered 8, after V lost 4 bases and J lost 0 bases. The germline gives CDR1 SGHVS, CDR2 FNYEAQ. The CDR3 here is CASSSLKGQSNYGYTF. The DNA of the CDR3 is TGTGCCAGCAGCTCCCTCAAGGGACAGTCTAACTATGGCTACACCTTC.

CDR3: CATSRHRDLNTGELFF. For the CDR3, the DNA is TGTGCCACCAGCAGACACCGGGACTTGAACACCGGGGAGCTGTTTTTT. The V gene is TRBV15, the J gene TRBJ2-2, with D maybe TRBD2 (6 bases). There are 16 residues in the CDR3. Per germline, CDR1 LNHNV and CDR2 YYDKDF (reference sequence). Between the trimmed V and J ends, which lost 2 bases and 1 base, there was a span of 11 bases.

This clonotype was seen only a few times. The chain is built from TRBV19 and TRBJ1-2, with TRBD1 as a possible D gene (5 bases). Germline V gene data show CDR1 as LNHDA and CDR2 as SQIVND (reference sequence). There are 16 residues in the CDR3. V lost 7 bases and J lost 2, with 20 bases in between. This CDR3 reads CASTRGGGRGNYGYTF. In DNA, the CDR3 is TGTGCCAGTACCCGAGGCGGGGGACGTGGGAACTATGGCTACACCTTC.

The chain couples TRBV3-1 to TRBJ2-5; 7 bases line up with TRBD2. Germline assignment: CDR1 LGHDT and CDR2 YNNKEL (reference sequence). Trimming cost V 0 bases and J 5 bases; bases outside gene matches: 21. There are 20 residues in the CDR3. The CDR3 reads CASSQEGGSGEQLLSETQYF. The CDR3 DNA follows: TGTGCCAGCAGCCAAGAGGGGGGGTCTGGAGAGCAGCTCCTCTCGGAGACCCAGTACTTC.

This clonotype was found a few times. V and J are TRBV2 and TRBJ2-3; D is unclear. Trimming removed 3 bases at V and 0 bases at J, with 16 bases between. This CDR3 is 17 amino acids long. Per the germline V gene, CDR1 is SNHLY and CDR2 is FYNNEI. The CDR3 nucleotides are TGTGCCAGCAGTGAGGGCGGCTTACCCTCCAGCACAGATACGCAGTATTTT. Residues: CASSEGGLPSSTDTQYF.

This clonotype turned up a few times. The chain links TRBV4-2 to TRBJ1-3, with D unclear. This CDR3 has 15 residues. Germline V gives CDR1 LGHNA, CDR2 YNFKEQ. The V end lost 0 bases, the J end lost 0 bases, and 6 bases lay between the germline ends. CDR3 region: CASSQDNTSGNTIYF. DNA of the CDR3: TGTGCCAGCAGCCAAGACAACACCTCTGGAAACACCATATATTTT.

The chain combines TRBV29-1 with TRBJ1-1; weak D call: TRBD1 (6 bases). V lost 6 bases to trimming and J lost 2 bases, with 16 bases between them. CDR1 and CDR2 from the germline V gene are SQVTM and ANQGSEA. The CDR3 totals 14 residues. The chain's CDR3 is CSVANGGPNTEAFF. The CDR3 DNA follows: TGCAGCGTCGCGAACGGGGGGCCCAACACTGAAGCTTTCTTT.

In its sample, this clonotype was seen a few times. The chain recombines TRBV12-3 or TRBV12-4 with TRBJ1-5; D uncertain. Trimming cost V 6 bases and J 1 base, with 13 bases left between them. The CDR3 has 15 amino acids. As DNA, the CDR3 is TGTGCCAGCAGCCGCGAGCGGTCCAGCAATCAGCCCCAGCATTTT. Translating it yields CASSRERSSNQPQHF.

This clonotype has just a few counts. The rearrangement links TRBV20-1 to TRBJ1-1; 7 bases align to TRBD1. After removal of 3 bases from V and 2 bases from J, the junction contained 6 bases not matched to a gene. The CDR3 has 14 amino acids. The V gene's germline CDR1 is DFQATT and CDR2 SNEGSKA (reference sequence). The CDR3 nucleotides are TGCAGTGCTAGCCGACAGGGTATTAACACTGAAGCTTTCTTT. It is translated as CSASRQGINTEAFF.

This chain joins TRBV27 and TRBJ1-4; D perhaps matches TRBD1 (5 bases). The CDR3 runs to 16 residues. V dropped 3 bases and J dropped 0 bases, with 11 bases sitting between them. From germline, CDR1 is MNHEY and CDR2 SMNVEV (reference sequence). Written as DNA, the CDR3 is TGTGCCAGCAGTTTTTGGCCGACAGCAACTAATGAAAAACTGTTTTTT. Its translation: CASSFWPTATNEKLFF.